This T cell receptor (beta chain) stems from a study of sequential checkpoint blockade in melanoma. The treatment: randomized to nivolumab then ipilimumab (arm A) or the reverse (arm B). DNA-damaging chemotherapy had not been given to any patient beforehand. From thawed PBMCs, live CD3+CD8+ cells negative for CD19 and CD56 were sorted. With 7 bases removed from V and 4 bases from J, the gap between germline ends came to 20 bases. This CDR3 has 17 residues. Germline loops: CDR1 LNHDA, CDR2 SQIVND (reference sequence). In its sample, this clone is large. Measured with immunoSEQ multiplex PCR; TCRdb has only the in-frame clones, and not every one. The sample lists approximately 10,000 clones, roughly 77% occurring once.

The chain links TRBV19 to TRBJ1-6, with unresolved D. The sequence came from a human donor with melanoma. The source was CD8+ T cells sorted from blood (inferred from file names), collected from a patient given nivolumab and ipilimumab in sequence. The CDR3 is CASTNLHDHRYNSPLHF. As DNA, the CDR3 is TGTGCCAGTACCAATCTCCATGACCACAGATATAATTCACCCCTCCACTTT.